The present T cell receptor beta chain was sequenced within a study of blood T cell repertoires in COVID-19. Study-wide context: The analysed material was cDNA or gDNA that came from T cells, B-cell-depleted T cells, or PBMCs.

The CDR3 is 11 amino acids. TCRdb's table, derived via immunoSEQ multiplex PCR, lists solely in-frame clones and lacks some. The sample records some 250,000 clones, around 90% being singletons. This clonotype originated in a man aged 55-75 years who had recovered from COVID-19. This chain links TRBV21-1 with TRBJ1-2; TRBD1, as called in the table, went unchecked against the DNA. TRBV21-1 is given as a pseudogene. Sequencing was done on a sample of peripheral blood. The CDR3 DNA reads as TGTGCCAGCACCCCAATCTATGGCTACACCTTC. It codes for CASTPIYGYTF.